This T cell receptor beta chain came from a study of blood T cell repertoires in COVID-19. Across the whole study: COVID-19 samples from acute and convalescent phases originated in the United States, Italy and Spain. T cells, B-cell-depleted T cells, or PBMCs supplied cDNA or gDNA.

Original data processing: By means of reference gene primer amplification, nucleated cell counts were estimated. Only in-frame clones appear in the TCRdb table, and some are missing; sequencing was by immunoSEQ multiplex PCR. V, J and clone size are taken as reported in that table, and D and trimming were inferred from the DNA itself. The sample lists roughly 230,000 clones, around 83% occurring once. The CDR3 spans 15 residues. Trimming removed 3 bases from V and 3 bases from J; junction bases left unmatched: 3. Germline CDR1 and CDR2: MDHEN and SYDVKM. The V and J genes are TRBV28 and TRBJ1-2; the match to TRBD1 covers 11 bases. The source material was peripheral blood. This TCR was recovered from a woman in her fifties or sixties with acute or convalescent COVID-19. The CDR3 sequence is CASSLSGQGDYGYTF. Here the CDR3 DNA reads TGTGCCAGCAGTTTGTCGGGACAGGGGGACTATGGCTACACCTTC.